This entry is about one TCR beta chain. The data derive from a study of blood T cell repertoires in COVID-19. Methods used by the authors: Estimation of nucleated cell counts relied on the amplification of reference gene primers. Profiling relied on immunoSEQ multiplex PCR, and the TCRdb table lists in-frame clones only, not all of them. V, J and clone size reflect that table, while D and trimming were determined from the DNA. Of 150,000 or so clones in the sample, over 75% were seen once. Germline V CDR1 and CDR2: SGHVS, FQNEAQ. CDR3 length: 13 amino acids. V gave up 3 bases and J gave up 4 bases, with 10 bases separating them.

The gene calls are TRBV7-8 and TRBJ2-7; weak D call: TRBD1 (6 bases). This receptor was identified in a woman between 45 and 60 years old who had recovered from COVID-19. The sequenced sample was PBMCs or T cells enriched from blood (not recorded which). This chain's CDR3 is CASSFEGQYEQYF. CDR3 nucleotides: TGTGCCAGCAGCTTTGAAGGACAGTACGAGCAGTACTTC.